A single sample gave rise to the 3 T cell receptor beta chains below, sequenced in a study of cytomegalovirus exposure and HLA in healthy donors. PCR employed 60 Vbeta and 13 Jbeta primers. Assay used: immunoSEQ multiplex PCR; TCRdb lists only in-frame clones, some missing. Its table records about 140,000 clones. Sequencing was performed on PBMCs. Every receptor here comes from a woman aged 18-30 years in good health and CMV-seronegative.

The V gene is TRBV19, the J gene TRBJ2-1; 13 nucleotides agree with TRBD2. This CDR3 is 15 amino acids long. Germline lookup yields CDR1 LNHDA and CDR2 SQIVND (reference sequence). Trimming at V came to 4 bases and at J to 8 bases, leaving 5 bases not matched to a gene. This CDR3 reads CASSTPGLAGYEQFF. The DNA for the CDR3 is TGTGCCAGTAGTACACCGGGACTAGCGGGATATGAGCAGTTCTTC.

The V and J genes are TRBV30 and TRBJ1-1; 7 nucleotides agree with TRBD1. Germline V gives CDR1 GTSNPN, CDR2 SVGIG (reference sequence). The CDR3 extends over 12 amino acids. The V and J ends lost 4 bases and 4 bases, in that order; junction bases with no gene match: 3. The CDR3: CAWNRGGTEAFF. The CDR3 DNA sequence: TGTGCCTGGAACAGGGGAGGCACTGAAGCTTTCTTT.

The V gene is TRBV21-1, the J gene TRBJ1-5; the table assigns TRBD1, which was not confirmed against the DNA. TRBV21-1 is reported as a pseudogene. This CDR3 is 18 amino acids long. CDR3 nucleotide sequence: TGTGCCAGCAGCGACAGGGCGGGGCAGTACTATAGCAATCAGCCCCAGCATTTT. Residues: CASSDRAGQYYSNQPQHF.